These 15 T cell receptor beta chains came from one sample sequenced in a study of siplizumab effects on memory and regulatory T cells. Measured with immunoSEQ multiplex PCR; TCRdb has only the in-frame clones, and not every one. The table lists fewer than 85,000 clones, roughly 87% of them singletons. Sequencing was done on a sample of Tregs sorted from blood. The receptors stem from a human donor in good health.

This clone occurred a few times. The V and J genes are TRBV2 and TRBJ1-6; D gene unclear. The CDR3 is 14 residues long. Germline V gives CDR1 SNHLY, CDR2 FYNNEI. V lost 7 bases and J 6 bases, leaving 13 bases between the germline ends. In DNA, the CDR3 is TGTGCCAGCAAGAGGGAAGTGGTTAATTCACCCCTCCACTTT. Translation: CASKREVVNSPLHF. The variable domain in full, completed from reference TRBV2 and TRBJ1-6, reads EPEVTQTPSHQVTQMGQEVILRCVPISNHLYFYWYRQILGQKVEFLVSFYNNEISEKSEIFDDQFSVERPDGSNFTLKIRSTKLEDSAMYFCASKREVVNSPLHFGNGTRLTVT.

This sequence joins TRBV28 and TRBJ2-2, with TRBD1 as a possible D gene (6 bases). V was pared by 6 bases and J by 7 bases, with 24 bases between. The CDR3 consists of 17 residues. Germline CDR1 is MDHEN and CDR2 is SYDVKM. Written as DNA, the CDR3 is TGTGCCAGCAGCCTGGACCCGCGAATACAGGGTCACGGGGAGCTGTTTTTT. It yields the protein CASSLDPRIQGHGELFF.

This rearrangement joins TRBV4-1 to TRBJ1-3, with no clear D. V was shortened by 0 bases and J by 3 bases, with 21 bases between the two germline ends. The CDR3 is made up of 19 amino acids. Germline lookup yields CDR1 MGHRA and CDR2 YSYEKL. CDR3 DNA sequence: TGCGCCAGCAGCCAAGATATAATAACGGTCAGTTCAGGTGGAAACACCATATATTTT. Its protein is CASSQDIITVSSGGNTIYF.

The genes are TRBV4-2 and TRBJ2-2; 8 nucleotides align to TRBD1. Trimming cost V 1 base and J 4 bases; bases outside gene matches: 11. The CDR3 loop spans 18 amino acids. The germline V gene has CDR1 LGHNA and CDR2 YNFKEQ. DNA of the CDR3: TGTGCCAGCAGCCAAGGTAACCCAGGACAGGGCGGCACCGGGGAGCTGTTTTTT. Translating gives CASSQGNPGQGGTGELFF.

In this sample, this clone turned up once. The chain links TRBV6-1 to TRBJ1-1; 8 bases fit TRBD1. The CDR3 length is 12 residues. Trimming cost V 7 bases and J 8 bases; bases outside gene matches: 6. Germline V gene sequence: CDR1 MNHNS, CDR2 SASEGT. DNA for the CDR3: TGTGCCAGCATTAAACAGGGGGTAGAAGCTTTCTTT. This encodes CASIKQGVEAFF.

The chain employs TRBV19 and TRBJ2-5, with 10 bases matching TRBD2. Germline CDR1 is LNHDA and CDR2 is SQIVND (reference sequence). Trimming removed 5 bases from V and 5 bases from J; junction bases left unmatched: 8. The length of the CDR3 is 15 residues. CDR3 coding DNA: TGTGCCAGTAGTGCAGCGGGGGGGCCGAGGGAGACCCAGTACTTC. Amino acids: CASSAAGGPRETQYF.

The chain joins TRBV28 to TRBJ1-1, with D unclear. This CDR3 is 13 amino acids long. Germline V gives CDR1 MDHEN, CDR2 SYDVKM. V shed 6 bases and J shed 5 bases, with 13 bases lying between them. CDR3 in amino acids: CASRVAGRTEAFF. Written as DNA, the CDR3 is TGTGCCAGCAGAGTTGCGGGGAGGACTGAAGCTTTCTTT.

The chain has TRBV19 and TRBJ1-1; weak D call: TRBD1 (6 bases). Per germline, CDR1 LNHDA and CDR2 SQIVND (reference sequence). The V and J ends lost 9 bases and 1 base respectively, with 18 bases between them. CDR3 length: 15 residues. CDR3 coding DNA: TGTGCCAGCACAGGGACCGGAGGTGCGAACACTGAAGCTTTCTTT. Translating it yields CASTGTGGANTEAFF.

This clone was counted once. The junction differs from germline at one of its ends, possibly a read error. The chain couples TRBV5-6 to TRBJ2-2; D is perhaps TRBD2 (6 bases). From germline, CDR1 is SGHDT and CDR2 YYEEEE. CDR3 length equals 14 residues. The CDR3 nucleotides are TGTACCAGCAGCTTTGCGGGACCAGACGGGGAGCTGTTTTTT. Its translation is CTSSFAGPDGELFF.

In DNA, the CDR3 is TGTGCCAGCAGTTACGATCGGGGCATCGGCAATGAGCAGTTCTTC. This encodes CASSYDRGIGNEQFF. The chain is built from TRBV6-5 and TRBJ2-1; D assignment may be TRBD1 or TRBD2 (5 bases each). Per germline, CDR1 MNHEY and CDR2 SVGAGI. The CDR3 sequence is 15 residues long. V lost 2 bases and J 6 bases, leaving 14 bases between the germline ends.

This sequence joins TRBV5-1 and TRBJ2-1, with 11 bases aligning to TRBD2. The CDR3 runs to 15 residues. J lost 4 bases, V lost 4 bases, and 4 bases had no gene match. Germline V gene sequence: CDR1 SGHRS, CDR2 YFSETQ. The CDR3, as DNA: TGCGCCAGCAGCGCACTAGCGGGGGTTTACAATGAGCAGTTCTTC. Encoded protein: CASSALAGVYNEQFF.

This chain links TRBV2 with TRBJ2-5; 13 bases line up with TRBD2. The CDR3 has 17 residues. Germline V gives CDR1 SNHLY, CDR2 FYNNEI. V gave up 4 bases and J gave up 7 bases; unmatched junction bases: 12. The CDR3 sequence: CASSAEELAGGPGTQYF. The CDR3 DNA reads as TGTGCCAGCAGTGCCGAAGAACTAGCGGGGGGGCCCGGGACCCAGTACTTC.

This clone was picked up one time. This chain joins TRBV9 and TRBJ2-7, with 9 bases aligning to TRBD2. The V gene's germline CDR1 is SGDLS and CDR2 YYNGEE. Germline trimming cut 0 bases from V and 6 bases from J; bases unmatched to any gene: 10. This CDR3 contains 16 residues. CDR3 DNA sequence: TGTGCCAGCAGCGTAGGTCCGGGGAGCGGGGGGTTCGAGCAGTACTTC. Translated, it gives CASSVGPGSGGFEQYF.

The chain carries TRBV6-1 and TRBJ1-6, with D unclear. This CDR3 has 11 residues. Germline lookup yields CDR1 MNHNS and CDR2 SASEGT. V dropped 5 bases and J dropped 10 bases, with 6 bases sitting between them. This CDR3 reads CASSTDSPLHF. The CDR3 region has the DNA TGTGCCAGCAGTACCGACTCACCCCTCCACTTT.

The J gene is TRBJ2-3, the V gene TRBV5-1; 12 nucleotides match TRBD2. In germline, CDR1 is SGHRS, CDR2 YFSETQ. The J segment lost 8 bases and the V segment lost 4 bases, leaving 14 bases of the junction unmatched. The CDR3 contains 17 residues. This CDR3 reads CASSATSGGFPRGTQYF. CDR3 nucleotide sequence: TGCGCCAGCAGCGCAACTAGCGGGGGGTTCCCCCGAGGTACGCAGTATTTT.